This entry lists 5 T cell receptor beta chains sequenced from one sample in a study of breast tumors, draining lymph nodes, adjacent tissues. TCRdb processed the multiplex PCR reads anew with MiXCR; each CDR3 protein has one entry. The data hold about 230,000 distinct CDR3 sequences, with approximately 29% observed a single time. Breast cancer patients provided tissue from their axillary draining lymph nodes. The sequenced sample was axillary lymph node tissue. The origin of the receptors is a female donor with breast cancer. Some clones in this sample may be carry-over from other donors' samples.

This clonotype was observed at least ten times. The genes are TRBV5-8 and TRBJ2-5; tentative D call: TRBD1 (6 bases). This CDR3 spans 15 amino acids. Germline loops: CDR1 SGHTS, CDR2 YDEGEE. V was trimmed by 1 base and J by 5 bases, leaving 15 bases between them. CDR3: CASSLRQAAQETQYF. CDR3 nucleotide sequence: TGTGCCAGCAGCTTGAGACAGGCGGCGCAGGAGACCCAGTACTTC. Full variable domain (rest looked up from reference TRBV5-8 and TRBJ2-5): EAGVTQSPTHLIKTRGQQATLRCSPISGHTSVYWYQQALGLGLQFLLWYDEGEERNRGNFPPRFSGRQFPNYSSELNVNALELEDSALYLCASSLRQAAQETQYFGPGTRLLVL.

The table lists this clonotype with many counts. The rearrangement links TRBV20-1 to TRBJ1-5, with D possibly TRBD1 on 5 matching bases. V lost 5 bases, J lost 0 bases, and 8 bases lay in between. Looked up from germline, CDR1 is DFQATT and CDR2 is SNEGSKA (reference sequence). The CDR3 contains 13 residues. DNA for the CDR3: TGCAGTGCTTTTACAGGTAGCAATCAGCCCCAGCATTTT. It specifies CSAFTGSNQPQHF.

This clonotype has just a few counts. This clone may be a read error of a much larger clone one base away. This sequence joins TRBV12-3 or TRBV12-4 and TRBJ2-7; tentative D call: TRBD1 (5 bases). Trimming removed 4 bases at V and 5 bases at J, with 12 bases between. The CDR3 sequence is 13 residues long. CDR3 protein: CASSCDREDEQYF. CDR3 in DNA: TGTGCCAGCAGTTGCGACAGAGAGGACGAGCAGTACTTC.

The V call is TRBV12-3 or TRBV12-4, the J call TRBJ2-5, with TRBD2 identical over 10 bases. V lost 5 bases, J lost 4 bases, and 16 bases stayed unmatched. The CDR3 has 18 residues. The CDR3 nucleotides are TGTGCCAGCAGTCTAGGGGGACTAGCGAAACCTTTGGGAGAGACCCAGTACTTC. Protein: CASSLGGLAKPLGETQYF.

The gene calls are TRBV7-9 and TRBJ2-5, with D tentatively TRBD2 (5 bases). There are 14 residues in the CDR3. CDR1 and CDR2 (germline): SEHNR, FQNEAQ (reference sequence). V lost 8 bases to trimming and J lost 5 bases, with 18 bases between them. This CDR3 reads CASRTGSTGETQYF. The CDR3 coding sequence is TGTGCCAGCCGGACTGGAAGCACCGGGGAGACCCAGTACTTC.